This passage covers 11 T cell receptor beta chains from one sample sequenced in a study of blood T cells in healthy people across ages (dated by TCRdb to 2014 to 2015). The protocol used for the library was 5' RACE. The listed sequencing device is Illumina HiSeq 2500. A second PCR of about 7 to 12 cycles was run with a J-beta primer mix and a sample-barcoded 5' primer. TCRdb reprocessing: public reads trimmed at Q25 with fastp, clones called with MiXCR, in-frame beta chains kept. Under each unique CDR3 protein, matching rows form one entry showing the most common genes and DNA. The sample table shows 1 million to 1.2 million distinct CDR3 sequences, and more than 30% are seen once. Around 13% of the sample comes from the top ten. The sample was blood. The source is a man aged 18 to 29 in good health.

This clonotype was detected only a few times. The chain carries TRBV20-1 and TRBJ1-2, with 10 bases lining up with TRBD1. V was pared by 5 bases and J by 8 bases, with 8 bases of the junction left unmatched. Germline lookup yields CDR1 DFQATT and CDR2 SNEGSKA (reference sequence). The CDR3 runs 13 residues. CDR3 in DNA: TGCAGTGCTCGTGGACAGGGGGAATACGGCTACACCTTC. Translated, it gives CSARGQGEYGYTF.

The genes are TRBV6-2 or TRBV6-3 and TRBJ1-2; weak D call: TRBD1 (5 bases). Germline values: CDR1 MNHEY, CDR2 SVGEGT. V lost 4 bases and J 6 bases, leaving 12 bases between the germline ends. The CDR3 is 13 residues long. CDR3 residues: CASSSPPGHGYTF. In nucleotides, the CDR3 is TGTGCCAGCAGTTCCCCGCCAGGGCATGGCTACACCTTC.

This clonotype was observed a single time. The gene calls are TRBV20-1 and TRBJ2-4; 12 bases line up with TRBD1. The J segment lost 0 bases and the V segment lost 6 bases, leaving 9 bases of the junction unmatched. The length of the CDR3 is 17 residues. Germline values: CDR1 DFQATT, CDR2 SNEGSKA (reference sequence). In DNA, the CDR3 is TGCAGTGCCGGACCGGGACAGGGGGCTATAGCCAAAAACATTCAGTACTTC. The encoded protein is CSAGPGQGAIAKNIQYF.

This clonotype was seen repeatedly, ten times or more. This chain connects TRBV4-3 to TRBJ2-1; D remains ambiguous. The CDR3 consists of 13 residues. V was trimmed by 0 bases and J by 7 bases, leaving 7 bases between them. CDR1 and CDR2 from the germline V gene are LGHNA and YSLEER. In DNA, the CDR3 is TGCGCCAGCAGCCAAGACCCCAGGAATGAGCAGTTCTTC. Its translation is CASSQDPRNEQFF.

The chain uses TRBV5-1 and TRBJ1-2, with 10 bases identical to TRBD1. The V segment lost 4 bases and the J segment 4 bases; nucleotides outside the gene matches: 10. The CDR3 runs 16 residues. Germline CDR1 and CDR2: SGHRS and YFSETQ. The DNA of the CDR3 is TGCGCCAGCAGCCCGTCCGGGGACAGGGGCTCCTATGGCTACACCTTC. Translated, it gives CASSPSGDRGSYGYTF.

As DNA, the CDR3 is TGTGCCAGCAGCCTCGTGCGCGGGTCGGGGGAGCTGTTTTTT. The encoded protein is CASSLVRGSGELFF. V gene TRBV14 combines with J gene TRBJ2-2; maybe TRBD2 (5 bases). CDR3 length equals 14 residues. CDR1 is SGHDN, CDR2 FVKESK, per germline. V was shortened by 4 bases and J by 8 bases, with 14 bases between the two germline ends.

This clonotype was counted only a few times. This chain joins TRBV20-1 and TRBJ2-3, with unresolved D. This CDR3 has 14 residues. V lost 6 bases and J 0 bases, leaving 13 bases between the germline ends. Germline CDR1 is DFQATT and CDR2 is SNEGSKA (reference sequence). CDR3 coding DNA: TGCAGTGCACAGCGCAGCACTAGCACAGATACGCAGTATTTT. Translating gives CSAQRSTSTDTQYF.

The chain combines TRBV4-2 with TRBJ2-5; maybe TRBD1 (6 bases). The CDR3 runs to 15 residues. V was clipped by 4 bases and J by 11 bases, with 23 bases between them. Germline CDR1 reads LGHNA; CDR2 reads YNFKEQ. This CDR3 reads CASSLLEATGHEQYF. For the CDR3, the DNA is TGTGCCAGCAGCCTCTTGGAAGCCACGGGACATGAGCAGTACTTC.

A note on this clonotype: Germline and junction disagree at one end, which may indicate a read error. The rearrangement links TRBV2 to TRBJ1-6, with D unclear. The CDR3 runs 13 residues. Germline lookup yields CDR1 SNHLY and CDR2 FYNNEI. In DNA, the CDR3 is TGTGCCAGCACGATGGCAGCTAATTCATCCCTCCACTTT. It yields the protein CASTMAANSSLHF.

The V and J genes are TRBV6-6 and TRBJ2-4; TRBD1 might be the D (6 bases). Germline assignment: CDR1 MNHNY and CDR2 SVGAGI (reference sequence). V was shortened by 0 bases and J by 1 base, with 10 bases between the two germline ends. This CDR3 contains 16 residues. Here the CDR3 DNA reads TGTGCCAGCAGTTACTCGGGGGCTGGCGCCAAAAACATTCAGTACTTC. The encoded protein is CASSYSGAGAKNIQYF.

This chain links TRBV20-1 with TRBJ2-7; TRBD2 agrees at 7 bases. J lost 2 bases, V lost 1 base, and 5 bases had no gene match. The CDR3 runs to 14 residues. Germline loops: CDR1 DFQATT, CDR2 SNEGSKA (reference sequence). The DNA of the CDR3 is TGCAGTGCTAGAGGCGAGCGGGATGCCTACGAGCAGTACTTC. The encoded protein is CSARGERDAYEQYF.